This T cell receptor (beta chain) was identified in a study of CD8+ T cells in alopecia areata. Study as a whole: The study gave treated patients oral tofacitinib at 5 to 10 mg twice daily.

Following RNA extraction, reverse transcription yielded cDNA that acted as the sequencing template. The data were produced by immunoSEQ multiplex PCR, yet TCRdb's version contains in-frame clones alone and is incomplete. The sample lists approximately 190,000 clones, 58% occurring once. Details on this clone: Its antigen is undetermined.

Overall study results and limits: Relative to normal scalp, lesional scalp, especially alopecia totalis/universalis, showed higher clonality. With patients, TCR sharing proved less clear than in mice, a difference possibly related to HLA. Persistence of many expanded lesional clones was seen in scalp and blood during tofacitinib.

Treatment indicated: oral pan-JAK inhibitor, 5-10 mg twice daily. The CDR3 is made up of 16 amino acids. V gave up 0 bases and J gave up 0 bases, with 8 bases separating them. Germline V CDR1 and CDR2: MNHEY, SVGAGI. The sequence was obtained from a human donor with alopecia areata. The genes are TRBV6-5 and TRBJ1-4; no reliable D call. The sequences come from CD4+ T cells sorted from blood, collected at week 24, from a patient treated with tofacitinib. CDR3 amino acids: CASSYSSSATNEKLFF. The DNA for the CDR3 is TGTGCCAGCAGTTACTCGTCGTCAGCAACTAATGAAAAACTGTTTTTT.